Presented here are 28 T cell receptor beta chains from one specimen sequenced in a study of human CD8 memory T cell subsets. Preparation of the TCR beta libraries relied on UMI-labeled 5' RACE. TCRdb reanalyzed the 5' RACE reads and collapses them to one entry per CDR3 protein, without DNA. The sample includes some 9,300 distinct CDR3 sequences. The specimen sequenced was CD8+ stem-like memory T cells (TSCM and TCM) sorted from PBMCs. Subset defined: stem-like memory CD8 T cells (TSTEM), CCR7+ PD-1- TIGIT-. The receptors come from a human donor in good health.

CDR3 sequence reads: CSARDQGLPPSEQFF. V and J are TRBV20-1 and TRBJ2-1; TCRdb selects TRBD2, and the lack of DNA leaves this call unchecked. Germline-derived CDR1 and CDR2 are DFQATT and SNEGSKA (reference sequence). The CDR3 extends over 15 amino acids.

This clonotype registers medium-sized by frequency. The chain carries TRBV29-1 and TRBJ2-1; no DNA is available, so the TRBD2 call from TCRdb remains unchecked. The length of the CDR3 is 14 residues. The germline gives CDR1 SQVTM, CDR2 ANQGSEA. CDR3 amino acids: CSVGGIAGYNEQFF.

J is TRBJ2-7 and V is TRBV6-2 or TRBV6-3. The CDR3 totals 15 residues. Germline V gives CDR1 MNHEY, CDR2 SVGEGT. The CDR3 protein is CASSYSIGISYEQYF.

This clonotype is identified as medium-sized from frequency. The gene calls are TRBV29-1 and TRBJ2-7; TCRdb's D call, TRBD1, is unchecked because there is no DNA. CDR3 length: 13 amino acids. The germline V gene encodes CDR1 SQVTM and CDR2 ANQGSEA. The CDR3 protein is CSVLTGSSYEQYF.

The chain is built from TRBV5-1 and TRBJ2-7; without DNA, the TCRdb call of TRBD1 cannot be checked. The CDR3 spans 14 residues. Germline V gene lookup returns CDR1 SGHRS and CDR2 YFSETQ. The CDR3: CASSLFGGTYEQYF. Full variable domain (rest looked up from reference TRBV5-1 and TRBJ2-7): KAGVTQTPRYLIKTRGQQVTLSCSPISGHRSVSWYQQTPGQGLQFLFEYFSETQRNKGNFPGRFSGRQFSNSRSEMNVSTLELGDSALYLCASSLFGGTYEQYFGPGTRLTVT.

This chain joins TRBV7-8 and TRBJ2-7; with no DNA, the TCRdb D assignment of TRBD1 cannot be verified. Germline V lookup: CDR1 SGHVS, CDR2 FQNEAQ. The CDR3 covers 15 residues. The CDR3 protein is CASSLAAGVPYEQYF.

This clonotype registers medium-sized by frequency. The rearrangement uses TRBV29-1 and TRBJ2-3; the TCRdb call, TRBD1, lacks DNA for checking. This CDR3 has 15 amino acids. CDR1 and CDR2 from the germline V gene are SQVTM and ANQGSEA. The CDR3 sequence is CSVDSPATGTDTQYF.

By frequency, this clonotype registers medium-sized. The chain uses TRBV29-1 and TRBJ2-3; TCRdb's D call of TRBD1 is untestable without DNA. Germline V CDR1 and CDR2: SQVTM, ANQGSEA. The CDR3 runs 13 residues. CDR3 residues: CSVAQGWADTQYF.

Judged by frequency, this clonotype is medium-sized. The V and J genes are TRBV12-3 or TRBV12-4 and TRBJ2-1; absent DNA, TCRdb's TRBD1 call cannot be checked. This CDR3 has 12 residues. CDR3 loop: CASSSRVDEQFF.

This chain links TRBV13 with TRBJ2-4; TCRdb selects TRBD1, and the lack of DNA leaves this call unchecked. CDR1 is PRHDT, CDR2 FYEKMQ, per germline (reference sequence). The CDR3 runs to 15 residues. The CDR3 spells CASSLVGGAKNIQYF.

The J gene is TRBJ2-1, the V gene TRBV12-3 or TRBV12-4; TCRdb selects TRBD2, and the lack of DNA leaves this call unchecked. The CDR3 is made up of 20 amino acids. The CDR3: CASSLDGSARGLAGYNEQFF.

The rearrangement joins TRBV5-1 to TRBJ1-6. Germline CDR1 is SGHRS and CDR2 is YFSETQ. CDR3 size: 14 residues. The CDR3 reads CASRGSVLDSPLHF.

The V and J genes are TRBV27 and TRBJ2-7. The CDR3 spans 15 residues. Per the germline V gene, CDR1 is MNHEY and CDR2 is SMNVEV (reference sequence). The CDR3 sequence: CASSLTGSSSYEQYF.

CDR3 loop: CATSRDLMNTEAFF. The V gene is TRBV15, the J gene TRBJ1-1. Germline V gene data show CDR1 as LNHNV and CDR2 as YYDKDF (reference sequence). The CDR3 has 14 amino acids.

The chain joins TRBV6-6 to TRBJ2-7; TCRdb's assignment of TRBD2 cannot be checked, as there is no DNA. The CDR3 is 18 amino acids. Germline CDR1 and CDR2: MNHNY and SVGAGI (reference sequence). The CDR3 spells CASSYARASKKDEDEQYF.

The rearrangement joins TRBV7-3 to TRBJ2-1; absent DNA, TCRdb's TRBD1 call cannot be checked. The CDR3 contains 15 residues. CDR1 and CDR2 from the germline V gene are SGHTA and FQGTGA. CDR3: CASSPFPGAGNEQFF.

CDR3 in amino acids: CASRTYQDSSYNEQFF. The V and J genes are TRBV28 and TRBJ2-1. This CDR3 comprises 16 residues. In germline, CDR1 is MDHEN, CDR2 SYDVKM.

The chain has TRBV15 and TRBJ2-2; the D call of TRBD1 rests on TCRdb alone, since no DNA is present to check it. The CDR3 loop spans 16 amino acids. Germline V lookup: CDR1 LNHNV, CDR2 YYDKDF (reference sequence). The CDR3 here is CATSRADRANTGELFF.

This chain connects TRBV29-1 to TRBJ2-1. Germline values: CDR1 SQVTM, CDR2 ANQGSEA. The CDR3 length is 12 residues. The CDR3 here is CSVEDRRDEQFF.

The V and J genes are TRBV7-9 and TRBJ1-2; without DNA, the TCRdb call of TRBD1 cannot be checked. Germline V CDR1 and CDR2: SEHNR, FQNEAQ (reference sequence). The CDR3 consists of 12 residues. CDR3 protein: CASTPGDYGYTF.

This chain connects TRBV6-5 to TRBJ1-1; lacking DNA, the TRBD1 call made by TCRdb goes unchecked. There are 11 residues in the CDR3. Per germline, CDR1 MNHEY and CDR2 SVGAGI. The CDR3 loop is CASRQGGEAFF.

The CDR3 spells CASSLLAAADTQYF. This chain links TRBV5-4 with TRBJ2-3; TCRdb gives TRBD2 as the D gene, but with no DNA this cannot be confirmed. This CDR3 comprises 14 residues. The V gene's germline CDR1 is SGHNT and CDR2 YYREEE (reference sequence).

Measured by frequency, this clonotype is medium-sized. This chain joins TRBV29-1 and TRBJ2-1; TCRdb outputs TRBD1, but without DNA this stays unchecked. The CDR3 runs 14 residues. Germline V gene data show CDR1 as SQVTM and CDR2 as ANQGSEA. The CDR3 sequence is CSAEGQKDYNEQFF.

This chain joins TRBV20-1 and TRBJ2-1. Germline V gives CDR1 DFQATT, CDR2 SNEGSKA (reference sequence). The CDR3 length is 13 residues. The CDR3 sequence: CSASQRTYNEQFF.

The chain joins TRBV5-1 to TRBJ2-7; TCRdb's D call of TRBD2 is untestable without DNA. There are 16 residues in the CDR3. CDR1 SGHRS and CDR2 YFSETQ come from the germline V gene. This CDR3 reads CASSLSGGGASYEQYF.

This chain joins TRBV20-1 and TRBJ2-1; TCRdb selects TRBD2, and the lack of DNA leaves this call unchecked. CDR1 and CDR2 from the germline V gene are DFQATT and SNEGSKA (reference sequence). The CDR3 has 16 amino acids. CDR3 loop: CSARGWAGGPGNEQFF.

The rearrangement uses TRBV10-2 and TRBJ1-5; no DNA is available, so the TRBD1 call from TCRdb remains unchecked. Germline V gene sequence: CDR1 WSHSY, CDR2 SAAADI. This CDR3 is 11 amino acids long. Here the CDR3 reads CASSDRETQHF.

The chain is built from TRBV27 and TRBJ2-2; the TCRdb call, TRBD1, lacks DNA for checking. The CDR3 runs to 17 residues. Germline V lookup: CDR1 MNHEY, CDR2 SMNVEV (reference sequence). CDR3 protein: CASSLGPGAANTGELFF.